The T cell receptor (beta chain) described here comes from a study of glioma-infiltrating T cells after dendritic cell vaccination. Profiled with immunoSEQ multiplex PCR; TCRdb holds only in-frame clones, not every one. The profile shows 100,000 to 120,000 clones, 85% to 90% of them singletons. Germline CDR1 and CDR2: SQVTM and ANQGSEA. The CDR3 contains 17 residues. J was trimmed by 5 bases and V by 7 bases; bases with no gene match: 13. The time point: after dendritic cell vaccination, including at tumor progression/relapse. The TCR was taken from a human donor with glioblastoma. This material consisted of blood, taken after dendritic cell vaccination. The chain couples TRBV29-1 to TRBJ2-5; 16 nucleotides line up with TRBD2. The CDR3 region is CSAAGTSGRAGRETQYF. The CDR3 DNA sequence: TGCAGCGCCGCTGGGACTAGCGGGAGGGCCGGTAGGGAGACCCAGTACTTC.